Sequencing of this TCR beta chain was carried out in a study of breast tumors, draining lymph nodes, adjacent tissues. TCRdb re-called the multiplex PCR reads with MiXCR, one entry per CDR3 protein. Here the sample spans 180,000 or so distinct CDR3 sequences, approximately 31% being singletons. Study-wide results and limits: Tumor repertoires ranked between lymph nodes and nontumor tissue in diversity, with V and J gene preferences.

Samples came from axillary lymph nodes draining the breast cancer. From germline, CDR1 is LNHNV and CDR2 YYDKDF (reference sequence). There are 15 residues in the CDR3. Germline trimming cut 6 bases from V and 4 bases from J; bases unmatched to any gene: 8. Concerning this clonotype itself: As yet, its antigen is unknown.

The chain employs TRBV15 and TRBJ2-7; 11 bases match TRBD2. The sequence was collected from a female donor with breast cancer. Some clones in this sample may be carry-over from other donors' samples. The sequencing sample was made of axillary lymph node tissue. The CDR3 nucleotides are TGTGCCACCAGGCTAGCGGGAGGCGACCTGTACGAGCAGTACTTC. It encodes CATRLAGGDLYEQYF. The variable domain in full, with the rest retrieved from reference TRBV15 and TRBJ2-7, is DAMVIQNPRYQVTQFGKPVTLSCSQTLNHNVMYWYQQKSSQAPKLLFHYYDKDFNNEADTPDNFQSRRPNTSFCFLDIRSPGLGDTAMYLCATRLAGGDLYEQYFGPGTRLTVT.